A selection of T cell receptor beta chains follows, all from one sample in a study of T cell changes during pregnancy in multiple sclerosis. The repertoire was sequenced with immunoSEQ multiplex PCR; TCRdb's copy has only in-frame clones and lacks some. Here the sample spans about 39,000 clones, around nine tenths being singletons. Sequencing was performed on CD4+ T cells from peripheral blood mononuclear cells, taken in the first trimester of pregnancy. These receptors came from a female donor in good health, enrolled as a control in a pregnancy study. Both conserved end residues are part of each CDR3. The order of the fields is J gene, V gene, CDR3 protein.

j_call: TRBJ1-5
v_call: TRBV7-2
cdr3_aa: CASSLARGNQPQHF

j_call: TRBJ1-1
v_call: TRBV28
cdr3_aa: CASSLSPQRLRGAFF

j_call: TRBJ2-2
v_call: TRBV6-6
cdr3_aa: CASRPPGTGELFF

j_call: TRBJ2-7
v_call: TRBV4-1
cdr3_aa: CASSRQTAGVDEQYF

j_call: TRBJ1-2
v_call: TRBV11-3
cdr3_aa: CASSLIRGGPGYTF

j_call: TRBJ1-2
v_call: TRBV30
cdr3_aa: CAWAKQGAHYGYTF

j_call: TRBJ1-2
v_call: TRBV5-4
cdr3_aa: CASSLTSGTRGGYTF

j_call: TRBJ2-3
v_call: TRBV7-6
cdr3_aa: CASSLAGQTDTQYF

j_call: TRBJ2-3
v_call: TRBV19
cdr3_aa: CASSPGGRGNTQYF

j_call: TRBJ2-6
v_call: TRBV15
cdr3_aa: CATTPGQGHSGANVLTF

j_call: TRBJ1-2
v_call: TRBV6-5
cdr3_aa: CASSYPFTDGYTF

j_call: TRBJ1-1
v_call: TRBV11-1
cdr3_aa: CASSRQGFTEAFF

j_call: TRBJ1-1
v_call: TRBV7-8
cdr3_aa: CASSSPGQRAEAFF

j_call: TRBJ1-1
v_call: TRBV27
cdr3_aa: CASRRSYGLNTEAFF

j_call: TRBJ1-2
v_call: TRBV5-1
cdr3_aa: CASSLEPSRGNGYTF

j_call: TRBJ1-2
v_call: TRBV29-1
cdr3_aa: CSVDSPGYGYTF

j_call: TRBJ2-5
v_call: TRBV4-3
cdr3_aa: CASSQGRQGRYQETQYF

j_call: TRBJ2-7
v_call: TRBV5-6
cdr3_aa: CARRDRAYEQYF

j_call: TRBJ1-4
v_call: TRBV25-1
cdr3_aa: CASSEFAGEGKKLFF

j_call: TRBJ1-5
v_call: TRBV6-6
cdr3_aa: CASRGGNQPQHF

j_call: TRBJ2-1
v_call: TRBV2
cdr3_aa: CASSERGSALAYNEQFF

j_call: TRBJ2-6
v_call: TRBV5-6
cdr3_aa: CASSSGQGAGANVLTF

j_call: TRBJ1-3
v_call: TRBV25-1
cdr3_aa: CASSGTRAGLGNTIYF

j_call: TRBJ1-6
v_call: TRBV7-2
cdr3_aa: CASSLTGTYNSPLHF

j_call: TRBJ2-7
v_call: TRBV11-3
cdr3_aa: CASSQTGSTYEQYF

j_call: TRBJ1-1
v_call: TRBV11-1
cdr3_aa: CASSLVSPVEAFF

j_call: TRBJ1-3
v_call: TRBV7-9
cdr3_aa: CASSAGGGNTIYF

j_call: TRBJ1-1
v_call: TRBV4-1
cdr3_aa: CASSQTVNTEAFF

j_call: TRBJ1-5
v_call: TRBV6-1
cdr3_aa: CASRRDRYSNQPQHF

j_call: TRBJ2-7
v_call: TRBV6-1
cdr3_aa: CASSEAHRAYEQYF

j_call: TRBJ1-1
v_call: TRBV5-1
cdr3_aa: CASSIGTGGTEAFF

j_call: TRBJ1-1
v_call: TRBV7-2
cdr3_aa: CASSLAHGQGTEAFF

j_call: TRBJ2-5
v_call: TRBV4-2
cdr3_aa: CASSPGRIQETQYF

j_call: TRBJ2-1
v_call: TRBV5-4
cdr3_aa: CASSLARNSGNEQFF

j_call: TRBJ2-5
v_call: TRBV2
cdr3_aa: CASSPGAGETQYF

j_call: TRBJ2-3
v_call: TRBV4-3
cdr3_aa: CASSLLTGTSGDTQYF